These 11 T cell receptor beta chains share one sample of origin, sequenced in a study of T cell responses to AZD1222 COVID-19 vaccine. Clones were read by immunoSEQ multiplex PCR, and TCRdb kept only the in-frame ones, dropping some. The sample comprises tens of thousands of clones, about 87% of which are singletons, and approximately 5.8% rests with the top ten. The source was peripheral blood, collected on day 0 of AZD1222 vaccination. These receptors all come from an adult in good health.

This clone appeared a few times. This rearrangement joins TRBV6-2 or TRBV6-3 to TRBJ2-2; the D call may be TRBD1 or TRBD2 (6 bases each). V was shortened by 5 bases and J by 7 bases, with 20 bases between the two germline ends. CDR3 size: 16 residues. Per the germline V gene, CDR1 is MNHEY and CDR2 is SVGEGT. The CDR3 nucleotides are TGTGCCAGCAGTGACGCCCTGGGGGGCCGGTTCGGGGAGCTGTTTTTT. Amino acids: CASSDALGGRFGELFF.

The CDR3 DNA sequence: TGTGCCAGCAGTTCTTACAGGGGATTGGGCACTGAAGCTTTCTTT. The encoded protein is CASSSYRGLGTEAFF. V is TRBV27 and J is TRBJ1-1; 7 bases fit TRBD1. Germline V gene lookup returns CDR1 MNHEY and CDR2 SMNVEV (reference sequence). The CDR3 runs to 15 residues. The V gene end was trimmed by 4 bases and the J gene end by 4 bases; junction bases not matched to a gene: 9.

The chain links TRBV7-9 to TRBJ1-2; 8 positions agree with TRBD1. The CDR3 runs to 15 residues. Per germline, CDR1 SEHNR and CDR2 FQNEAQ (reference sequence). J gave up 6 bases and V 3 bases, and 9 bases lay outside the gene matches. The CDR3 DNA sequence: TGTGCCAGCAGCTTCTGGACAGGGAGCCCCGATGGCTACACCTTC. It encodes CASSFWTGSPDGYTF.

In nucleotides, the CDR3 is TGTGCCAGCAGCTTAGGGACTAGCGGGGGGGCCTACAATGAGCAGTTCTTC. Translated, it gives CASSLGTSGGAYNEQFF. This rearrangement joins TRBV7-2 to TRBJ2-1; 15 bases agree with TRBD2. V shed 1 base and J 2 bases; nucleotides not matched to a gene: 0. CDR3 size: 17 residues. CDR1 and CDR2 (germline): SGHTA, FQGNSA.

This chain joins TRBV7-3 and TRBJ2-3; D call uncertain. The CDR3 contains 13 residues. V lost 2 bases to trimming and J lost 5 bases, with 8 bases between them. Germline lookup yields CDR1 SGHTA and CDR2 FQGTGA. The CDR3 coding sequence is TGTGCCAGCAGCTTAGTGGGCGGAGATACGCAGTATTTT. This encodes CASSLVGGDTQYF.

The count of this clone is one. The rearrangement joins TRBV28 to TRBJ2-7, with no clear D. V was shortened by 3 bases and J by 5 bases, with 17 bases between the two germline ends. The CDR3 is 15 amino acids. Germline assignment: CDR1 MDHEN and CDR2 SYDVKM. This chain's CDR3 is CASSFTPPPGHEQYF. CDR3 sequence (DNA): TGTGCCAGCAGTTTCACCCCTCCGCCGGGTCACGAGCAGTACTTC.

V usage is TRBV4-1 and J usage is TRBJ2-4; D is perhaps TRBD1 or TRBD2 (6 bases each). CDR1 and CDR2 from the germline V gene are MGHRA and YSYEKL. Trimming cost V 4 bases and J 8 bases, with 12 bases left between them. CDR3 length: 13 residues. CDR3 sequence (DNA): TGCGCCAGCAGCCCACAGGGAGGCGACATTCAGTACTTC. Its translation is CASSPQGGDIQYF.

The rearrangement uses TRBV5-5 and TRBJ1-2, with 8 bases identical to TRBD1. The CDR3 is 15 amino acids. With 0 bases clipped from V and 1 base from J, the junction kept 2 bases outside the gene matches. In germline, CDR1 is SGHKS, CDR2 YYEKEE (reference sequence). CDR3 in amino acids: CASSLGTGSNYGYTF. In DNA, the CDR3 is TGTGCCAGCAGCTTGGGGACAGGGAGTAACTATGGCTACACCTTC.

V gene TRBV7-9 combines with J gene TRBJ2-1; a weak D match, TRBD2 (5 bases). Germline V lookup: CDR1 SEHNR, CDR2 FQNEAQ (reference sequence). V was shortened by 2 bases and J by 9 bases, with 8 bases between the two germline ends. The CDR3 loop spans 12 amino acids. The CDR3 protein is CASSLRLPEQFF. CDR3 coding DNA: TGTGCCAGCAGCTTACGACTACCTGAGCAGTTCTTC.

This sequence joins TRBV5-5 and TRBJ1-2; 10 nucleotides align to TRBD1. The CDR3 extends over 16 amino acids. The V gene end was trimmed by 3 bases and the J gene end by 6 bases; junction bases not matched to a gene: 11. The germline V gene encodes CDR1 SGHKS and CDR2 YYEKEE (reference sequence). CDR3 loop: CASSSPRFGQGDGYTF. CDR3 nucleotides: TGTGCCAGCAGCTCCCCGCGTTTCGGACAGGGGGATGGCTACACCTTC.

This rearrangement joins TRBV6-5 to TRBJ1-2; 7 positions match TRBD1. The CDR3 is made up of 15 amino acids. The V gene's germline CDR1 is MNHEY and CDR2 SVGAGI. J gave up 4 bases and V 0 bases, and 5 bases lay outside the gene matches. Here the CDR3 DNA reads TGTGCCAGCAGTTACTCACAGGGGTCCCCCTATGGCTACACCTTC. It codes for CASSYSQGSPYGYTF.